The source of this T cell receptor beta chain is a study of early T cells in non-severe SARS-CoV-2 infection. TCRdb recomputed calls from the 5' RACE reads with MiXCR, one row per CDR3 protein. The repertoire holds 95,000 to 100,000 distinct CDR3 sequences, with approximately 9.9% as singletons. There are many counts of this clonotype. This CDR3 is 15 amino acids long. Germline CDR1 is SQVTM and CDR2 is ANQGSEA. Trimming took 4 bases from V and 1 from J, leaving 15 bases between them. The rearrangement links TRBV29-1 to TRBJ2-3; D unclear. The TCR originated in an adult who was a healthcare worker with PCR-confirmed SARS-CoV-2 infection or an uninfected control (not recorded which). Material: whole blood. The CDR3 sequence is CSVVSALTRTDTQYF. The DNA of the CDR3 is TGCAGCGTTGTTTCGGCTTTGACCCGCACAGATACGCAGTATTTT.